This T cell receptor beta chain originates from a study of blood T cell repertoires in COVID-19. Study details: There were acute and convalescent COVID-19 samples, and they came from the United States, Italy and Spain. Nucleic acid was either cDNA or gDNA, and it came from T cells, B-cell-depleted T cells, or PBMCs.

In the study's own analysis: Reference gene primer amplification in the assay estimated nucleated cell counts. Assay: immunoSEQ multiplex PCR; the TCRdb copy retains only in-frame clones and omits some. V, J and clone size are taken as reported in that table, and D and trimming were inferred from the DNA itself. In the table there are about 55,000 clones, roughly 80% of which are singletons. This clone was counted a few times. This CDR3 is 17 amino acids long. Germline assignment: CDR1 PRHDT and CDR2 FYEKMQ (reference sequence). The trim removed 4 bases at V and 5 bases at J, leaving 14 bases unmatched.

This sequence was found in a human donor in a cohort sampled during active or convalescent COVID-19. The chain joins TRBV13 to TRBJ2-4; 7 positions agree with TRBD1. The sequenced material came from peripheral blood. The CDR3 nucleotides read TGTGCCAGCAGCTCAAACCCAGGGATAGGACAGGAAAACATTCAGTACTTC. It yields the protein CASSSNPGIGQENIQYF.